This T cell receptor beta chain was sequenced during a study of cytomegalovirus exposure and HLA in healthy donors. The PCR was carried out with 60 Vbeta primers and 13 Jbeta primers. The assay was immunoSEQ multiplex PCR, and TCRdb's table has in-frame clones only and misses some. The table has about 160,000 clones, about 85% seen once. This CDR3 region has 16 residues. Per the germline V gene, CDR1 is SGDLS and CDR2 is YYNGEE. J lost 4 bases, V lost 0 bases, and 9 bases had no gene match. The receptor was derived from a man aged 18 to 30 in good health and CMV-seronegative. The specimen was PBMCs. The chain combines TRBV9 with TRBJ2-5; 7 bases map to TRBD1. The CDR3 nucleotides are TGTGCCAGCAGCGTAGAACTGAGAGGGGGCCGAGAGACCCAGTACTTC. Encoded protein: CASSVELRGGRETQYF.